A single sample gave rise to the 17 T cell receptor beta chains below, sequenced in a study of CD8+CD57+ T cells in acquired aplastic anemia. Genomic DNA was employed as the template in profiling TCR beta VDJ and CDR3. TCRdb called the reads again in MiXCR, with one record for every CDR3 protein. The sample records under 350,000 distinct CDR3 sequences, 55% to 60% being singletons. Sequencing used sorted CD4+, CD8+, or CD8+CD57+ T cells (not recorded which) from PBMCs. Receptors originate from a human donor with severe aplastic anemia or a healthy control (not recorded which).

This clonotype has only a few counts. This sequence joins TRBV9 and TRBJ1-2; possible D gene TRBD1, 5 bases. Germline CDR1 and CDR2: SGDLS and YYNGEE. This CDR3 spans 11 amino acids. Trimming took off 7 bases at V and 4 bases at J, with 8 bases between the two ends. The CDR3 DNA follows: TGTGCCAGCGACAGTGGCTATGGCTACACCTTC. Amino acid sequence: CASDSGYGYTF.

This clonotype was seen at least ten times. The chain has TRBV5-8 and TRBJ2-5; no firm D call. The CDR3 has 12 amino acids. V lost 8 bases and J 5 bases, leaving 13 bases between the germline ends. Germline CDR1 SGHTS, CDR2 YDEGEE. The CDR3 DNA reads as TGTGCCAGTCATATGGTTTCGGAGACCCAGTACTTC. The encoded protein is CASHMVSETQYF.

The V call is TRBV2, the J call TRBJ2-7; D uncertain. The CDR3 is made up of 13 amino acids. Germline V CDR1 and CDR2: SNHLY, FYNNEI. V was pared by 1 base and J by 3 bases, with 7 bases between. DNA for the CDR3: TGTGCCAGCAGTGAAGGGGCCGACTACGAGCAGTACTTC. This translates into CASSEGADYEQYF.

Many counts were recorded for this clonotype. The V call is TRBV24-1, the J call TRBJ2-4, with D possibly matching TRBD2 (5 bases). Germline CDR1 is KGHDR and CDR2 is SFDVKD. Trimming shortened V by 3 bases and J by 4 bases, and 12 bases separated the two germline ends. The CDR3 contains 15 residues. CDR3 coding DNA: TGTGCCACCAGTGATCCCAGTGCGGGTAAAAACATTCAGTACTTC. Amino acid sequence: CATSDPSAGKNIQYF.

The CDR3 bases are TGCGCCAGCAGCCACGAGGACAGGGACGACTCACCCCTCCACTTT. Protein product: CASSHEDRDDSPLHF. The rearrangement links TRBV4-1 to TRBJ1-6, with 8 bases lining up with TRBD1. The CDR3 loop spans 15 amino acids. Germline V CDR1 and CDR2: MGHRA, YSYEKL. Trimming cost V 3 bases and J 10 bases; bases outside gene matches: 8.

The V call is TRBV15, the J call TRBJ2-2; D might be TRBD1 (6 bases). The V gene's germline CDR1 is LNHNV and CDR2 YYDKDF (reference sequence). Trimming removed 0 bases from V and 6 bases from J, with 11 bases in between. The CDR3 is 15 amino acids. The CDR3 sequence: CATSRDVGASGELFF. The CDR3 DNA reads TGTGCCACCAGCAGAGATGTGGGGGCATCCGGGGAGCTGTTTTTT.

On this clonotype: The junction differs from germline at one of its ends, possibly a read error. The rearrangement links TRBV9 to TRBJ1-1; TRBD1 matches 12 bases. CDR3 size: 11 residues. Germline V gene data show CDR1 as SGDLS and CDR2 as YYNGEE. The CDR3 DNA reads as TGTGCCAGCAGCGCCAGGGACAGGGGGCGTTTT. As protein: CASSARDRGRF.

This clonotype has a handful of counts. One base away lies a much larger clone, so this may be a sequencing read error. CDR3 in DNA: TGTGCCAGCAGTAGGAATGAAGAACTGTTTTTT. As protein: CASSRNEELFF. The chain carries TRBV28 and TRBJ1-4; D not certain. Germline V lookup: CDR1 MDHEN, CDR2 SYDVKM. The CDR3 runs 11 residues.

Note on this clonotype: A much bigger clone sits one base away, suggesting this may be a read error. V usage is TRBV7-2 and J usage is TRBJ2-3, with TRBD2 matching over 10 bases. CDR3 length: 16 residues. Germline lookup yields CDR1 SGHTA and CDR2 FQGNSA. The CDR3 nucleotides are TGCGCCAGCAGCCCCAGAGCGGGGGGGTATGCAGATACGCAGTATTTT. It encodes CASSPRAGGYADTQYF.

In its sample, this clonotype was seen a few times. V gene TRBV10-3 combines with J gene TRBJ2-7; D might be TRBD1 or TRBD2, each matching 5 bases. Germline values: CDR1 ENHRY, CDR2 SYGVKD. Trimming removed 2 bases at V and 3 bases at J, with 8 bases between. This CDR3 region has 13 residues. CDR3 sequence: CAISEGTNYEQYF. In nucleotides, the CDR3 is TGTGCCATCAGTGAGGGGACCAACTACGAGCAGTACTTC.

The V and J genes are TRBV7-9 and TRBJ1-6; TRBD1 aligns across 7 bases. Germline CDR1 is SEHNR and CDR2 is FQNEAQ (reference sequence). The CDR3 loop spans 17 amino acids. The ends lost 1 base at V and 4 bases at J; junction bases unmatched: 7. CDR3 sequence (DNA): TGTGCCAGCAGCTTAGTAGCGGGGACAGCGTATAATTCACCCCTCCACTTT. Residues: CASSLVAGTAYNSPLHF.

The V gene is TRBV10-3, the J gene TRBJ1-2; no clear D. The CDR3 is made up of 11 amino acids. Germline V gene sequence: CDR1 ENHRY, CDR2 SYGVKD. With 3 bases removed from V and 7 bases from J, the gap between germline ends came to 6 bases. The CDR3 region has the DNA TGTGCCATCAGTGATCCTGGTGGCTACACCTTC. Its protein is CAISDPGGYTF.

A word on this clonotype: At one end, the junction sequence differs from germline, possibly due to a read error. CDR3: CASSELPSRYEQYF. The CDR3 DNA follows: TGTGCCAGCAGTGAACTCCCCAGCCGGTACGAGCAGTACTTC. V is TRBV10-3 and J is TRBJ2-7; no definite D call. There are 14 residues in the CDR3. The germline V gene encodes CDR1 ENHRY and CDR2 SYGVKD.

The chain couples TRBV20-1 to TRBJ2-7; possibly TRBD2 for D (6 bases). With 2 bases removed from V and 2 bases from J, the gap between germline ends came to 13 bases. CDR1 DFQATT and CDR2 SNEGSKA come from the germline V gene (reference sequence). The CDR3 is 14 amino acids. CDR3 sequence (DNA): TGCAGTGCTAGACGAGCGCTAGCGCCCTACGAGCAGTACTTC. It encodes CSARRALAPYEQYF.

Of note for this clonotype: One end of the junction is discordant with germline, which a read error may explain. In DNA form, the CDR3 reads TGTGCCAGCAACTTAAGGGGGGACAATGAGCAGATCTTC. Translated, it gives CASNLRGDNEQIF. The genes are TRBV7-2 and TRBJ2-1; D tentatively fits TRBD1 or TRBD2 (6 bases each). The CDR3 has 13 amino acids. From germline, CDR1 is SGHTA and CDR2 FQGNSA.

J is TRBJ2-5 and V is TRBV20-1; D gene unclear. V was trimmed by 5 bases and J by 2 bases, leaving 12 bases between them. Germline lookup yields CDR1 DFQATT and CDR2 SNEGSKA (reference sequence). The CDR3 has 13 residues. As DNA, the CDR3 is TGCAGTGCTGGGCCGACAAGTCAAGAGACCCAGTACTTC. Translating it yields CSAGPTSQETQYF.

The chain links TRBV7-2 to TRBJ1-5; the D is unclear. Germline CDR1 and CDR2: SGHTA and FQGNSA. This CDR3 comprises 13 residues. With 3 bases removed from V and 1 base from J, the gap between germline ends came to 4 bases. For the CDR3, the DNA is TGTGCCAGCAGCTTCTGGAGCAATCAGCCCCAGCATTTT. Amino acids: CASSFWSNQPQHF.